This T cell receptor (beta chain) stems from a study of identifying expanded T cells in peripheral blood. V was pared by 0 bases and J by 2 bases, with 7 bases between. The CDR3 totals 14 residues. Germline V lookup: CDR1 LGHNA, CDR2 YNFKEQ. Healthy donors had no documented immune events, such as infections, while sampled. Points from the study as a whole: Across healthy donors, higher total template counts meant significantly greater approximately 2-week count variance.

The table came from immunoSEQ multiplex PCR; TCRdb's copy has only in-frame clones and leaves some out. The data contain roughly 96,000 clones, over 75% of them singletons. On this clone itself: The antigen is undetermined.

The material sequenced was blood. The J gene is TRBJ1-2, the V gene TRBV4-2; D ambiguous. The receptor's source is a person aged 18 to 75 in good health. DNA for the CDR3: TGTGCCAGCAGCCAAGATAGGGTAAACTATGGCTACACCTTC. As protein: CASSQDRVNYGYTF.